Listed below are T cell receptor beta chains from one sample, sequenced in a study of identical twins. TCRdb itself ran the 5' RACE reads through MiXCR, one entry per CDR3 protein. The sample gives about 520,000 distinct CDR3 sequences, about 20% of which show up once; around 1% is in the top ten. The same data also contributed to another study, on T cells expressing NK-cell markers.

The sequenced material came from CD4+ T cells sorted from blood. Receptors originate from a woman between 18 and 29 years old in good health. Each CDR3 is given with its conserved first and last residue. The order of the fields is V gene, J gene, D gene, clone size, CDR3 protein, CDR3 DNA. A D gene is named only where the DNA matches it firmly. Rows may omit the clone size; those that give it use once, few, many or a size class.

v_gene: TRBV6-1
j_gene: TRBJ2-1
d_gene: TRBD2
abundance: few
CDR3aa: CASSEYGRTSGYNEQFF
CDR3nt: TGTGCCAGCAGTGAATATGGTCGGACTAGCGGTTACAATGAGCAGTTCTTC

v_gene: TRBV27
j_gene: TRBJ1-2
d_gene: NA
abundance: NA
CDR3aa: CASSPTVANYGYTF
CDR3nt: TGTGCCAGCAGTCCTACCGTGGCCAACTATGGCTACACCTTC

v_gene: TRBV12-3/TRBV12-4
j_gene: TRBJ1-2
d_gene: TRBD1
abundance: NA
CDR3aa: CASSPDRVGYTF
CDR3nt: TGTGCCAGCAGCCCAGACAGGGTTGGCTACACCTTC

v_gene: TRBV5-5
j_gene: TRBJ1-2
d_gene: NA
abundance: NA
CDR3aa: CASSLEIRGARGYTF
CDR3nt: TGTGCCAGCAGCTTGGAAATCCGGGGGGCGCGGGGCTACACCTTC

v_gene: TRBV24-1
j_gene: TRBJ2-2
d_gene: NA
abundance: NA
CDR3aa: CATSDRGWELFF
CDR3nt: TGTGCCACCAGTGACCGAGGCTGGGAGCTGTTTTTT

v_gene: TRBV7-2
j_gene: TRBJ2-6
d_gene: NA
abundance: few
CDR3aa: CASSLGLWGANVLTF
CDR3nt: TGTGCCAGCAGCTTAGGCCTTTGGGGGGCCAACGTCCTGACTTTC

v_gene: TRBV10-3
j_gene: TRBJ1-5
d_gene: NA
abundance: few
CDR3aa: CASCRQGGNQPQHF
CDR3nt: TGTGCCAGCTGTAGGCAGGGAGGCAATCAGCCCCAGCATTTT

v_gene: TRBV20-1
j_gene: TRBJ1-1
d_gene: NA
abundance: few
CDR3aa: CSARPVDPNTEAFF
CDR3nt: TGCAGTGCACGACCTGTCGACCCCAACACTGAAGCTTTCTTT

v_gene: TRBV6-9
j_gene: TRBJ2-7
d_gene: NA
abundance: NA
CDR3aa: CAPPRGSSYEQYF
CDR3nt: TGTGCGCCCCCGCGGGGAAGCTCCTACGAGCAGTACTTC

v_gene: TRBV7-2
j_gene: TRBJ2-7
d_gene: TRBD2
abundance: NA
CDR3aa: CASSFPLAGTTYEQYF
CDR3nt: TGTGCCAGCAGCTTCCCCTTAGCGGGAACCACCTACGAGCAGTACTTC

v_gene: TRBV5-1
j_gene: TRBJ1-6
d_gene: TRBD1
abundance: NA
CDR3aa: CASSYRPGQGNLHF
CDR3nt: TGCGCCAGCAGTTACCGGCCGGGACAGGGGAACCTCCACTTT

v_gene: TRBV7-2
j_gene: TRBJ2-7
d_gene: NA
abundance: few
CDR3aa: CASSFGESGDEQYF
CDR3nt: TGTGCCAGCAGCTTCGGGGAGTCAGGGGACGAGCAGTACTTC

v_gene: TRBV6-5
j_gene: TRBJ2-1
d_gene: NA
abundance: few
CDR3aa: CASSFIEGGSNEQFF
CDR3nt: TGTGCCAGCAGTTTCATTGAGGGCGGAAGCAATGAGCAGTTCTTC

v_gene: TRBV7-9
j_gene: TRBJ2-1
d_gene: NA
abundance: NA
CDR3aa: CASSPSSWKQFF
CDR3nt: TGTGCCAGCAGCCCGTCCTCCTGGAAGCAGTTCTTC

v_gene: TRBV6-5
j_gene: TRBJ2-1
d_gene: TRBD2
abundance: few
CDR3aa: CASSFRTSGRLNEQFF
CDR3nt: TGTGCCAGCAGTTTTAGGACTAGCGGGAGACTCAATGAGCAGTTCTTC

v_gene: TRBV2
j_gene: TRBJ2-7
d_gene: TRBD1
abundance: NA
CDR3aa: CASRRGTGGSEQYF
CDR3nt: TGTGCCAGCAGAAGGGGGACAGGGGGCTCGGAGCAGTACTTC

v_gene: TRBV6-5
j_gene: TRBJ2-2
d_gene: NA
abundance: NA
CDR3aa: CASSSPTGDTGELFF
CDR3nt: TGTGCCAGCAGTTCCCCGACGGGGGACACCGGGGAGCTGTTTTTT

v_gene: TRBV20-1
j_gene: TRBJ1-6
d_gene: TRBD1
abundance: NA
CDR3aa: CSAIGRGQGNSPLHF
CDR3nt: TGCAGTGCTATAGGTCGGGGACAGGGTAATTCACCCCTCCACTTT

v_gene: TRBV5-1
j_gene: TRBJ2-6
d_gene: NA
abundance: NA
CDR3aa: CASSQTVSGANVLTF
CDR3nt: TGCGCCAGCAGCCAGACAGTCTCTGGGGCCAACGTCCTGACTTTC

v_gene: TRBV10-1
j_gene: TRBJ2-1
d_gene: NA
abundance: few
CDR3aa: CASSESSWNEQFF
CDR3nt: TGCGCCAGCAGTGAGTCGAGTTGGAATGAGCAGTTCTTC

v_gene: TRBV12-3/TRBV12-4
j_gene: TRBJ2-1
d_gene: NA
abundance: NA
CDR3aa: CASRRNRAVYNEQFF
CDR3nt: TGTGCCAGCAGGAGGAACAGGGCCGTCTACAATGAGCAGTTCTTC

v_gene: TRBV20-1
j_gene: TRBJ2-7
d_gene: NA
abundance: few
CDR3aa: CSASSEPYEQYF
CDR3nt: TGCAGTGCTTCTAGCGAACCCTACGAGCAGTACTTC

v_gene: TRBV5-1
j_gene: TRBJ2-1
d_gene: NA
abundance: many
CDR3aa: CASSLDGNEQFF
CDR3nt: TGTGCCAGCAGCCTCGATGGGAATGAGCAGTTCTTC

v_gene: TRBV9
j_gene: TRBJ2-1
d_gene: TRBD2
abundance: NA
CDR3aa: CASSVVAGVYNEQFF
CDR3nt: TGTGCCAGCAGCGTAGTAGCGGGAGTCTACAATGAGCAGTTCTTC

v_gene: TRBV5-5
j_gene: TRBJ2-1
d_gene: NA
abundance: NA
CDR3aa: CASSFDRLGSNEQFF
CDR3nt: TGTGCCAGCAGTTTCGACAGGCTCGGTAGCAATGAGCAGTTCTTC

v_gene: TRBV5-1
j_gene: TRBJ2-1
d_gene: TRBD2
abundance: NA
CDR3aa: CASSLRSGGTYNEQFF
CDR3nt: TGCGCCAGCAGCTTGCGTAGCGGGGGGACATACAATGAGCAGTTCTTC

v_gene: TRBV5-1
j_gene: TRBJ2-7
d_gene: NA
abundance: NA
CDR3aa: CASSAGTYYEQYF
CDR3nt: TGCGCCAGCAGCGCCGGGACCTACTACGAGCAGTACTTC

v_gene: TRBV12-3/TRBV12-4
j_gene: TRBJ1-6
d_gene: NA
abundance: few
CDR3aa: CDGGSPLHF
CDR3nt: TGTGACGGGGGTTCACCCCTCCACTTT

v_gene: TRBV20-1
j_gene: TRBJ2-3
d_gene: TRBD2
abundance: few
CDR3aa: CSAGLAGGYTDTQYF
CDR3nt: TGCAGTGCTGGCCTAGCGGGAGGGTACACAGATACGCAGTATTTT

v_gene: TRBV5-1
j_gene: TRBJ2-2
d_gene: NA
abundance: NA
CDR3aa: CASSLVPQGLTGELFF
CDR3nt: TGCGCCAGCAGCTTGGTACCGCAGGGATTAACCGGGGAGCTGTTTTTT

v_gene: TRBV6-5
j_gene: TRBJ2-7
d_gene: NA
abundance: few
CDR3aa: CASSYSYITGSGLYEQYF
CDR3nt: TGTGCCAGCAGTTACTCTTATATCACAGGTTCTGGGCTCTACGAGCAGTACTTC

v_gene: TRBV7-9
j_gene: TRBJ2-5
d_gene: NA
abundance: few
CDR3aa: CASSSYRAETQYF
CDR3nt: TGTGCCAGCAGCTCCTACAGGGCCGAGACCCAGTACTTC

v_gene: TRBV12-3/TRBV12-4
j_gene: TRBJ2-1
d_gene: NA
abundance: NA
CDR3aa: CASGRKLYRNEQFF
CDR3nt: TGTGCCAGCGGGAGGAAACTCTACAGGAATGAGCAGTTCTTC

v_gene: TRBV7-2
j_gene: TRBJ1-1
d_gene: NA
abundance: few
CDR3aa: CASSMPRQEAFF
CDR3nt: TGTGCCAGCAGCATGCCTAGACAAGAAGCTTTCTTT

v_gene: TRBV20-1
j_gene: TRBJ2-3
d_gene: TRBD2
abundance: NA
CDR3aa: CSARVPAGEPDTQYF
CDR3nt: TGCAGTGCTAGAGTTCCAGCGGGAGAGCCAGATACGCAGTATTTT

v_gene: TRBV21-1
j_gene: TRBJ2-3
d_gene: NA
abundance: NA
CDR3aa: CASSQGPGISDTQYF
CDR3nt: TGTGCCAGCAGCCAAGGTCCCGGGATTTCAGATACGCAGTATTTT

v_gene: TRBV4-2
j_gene: TRBJ2-1
d_gene: NA
abundance: NA
CDR3aa: CASTPQSTGTYNEQFF
CDR3nt: TGTGCCAGCACTCCACAAAGTACCGGTACCTACAATGAGCAGTTCTTC

v_gene: TRBV20-1
j_gene: TRBJ2-1
d_gene: TRBD2
abundance: few
CDR3aa: CSARPSGRGNEQFF
CDR3nt: TGCAGTGCTAGGCCTAGCGGGAGAGGGAATGAGCAGTTCTTC

v_gene: TRBV7-9
j_gene: TRBJ2-2
d_gene: NA
abundance: NA
CDR3aa: CASSRRSDTGELFF
CDR3nt: TGTGCCAGCAGCAGGCGGTCGGACACCGGGGAGCTGTTTTTT

v_gene: TRBV5-1
j_gene: TRBJ2-5
d_gene: TRBD2
abundance: few
CDR3aa: CASSLGPGGIQETQYF
CDR3nt: TGCGCCAGCAGCTTGGGCCCGGGGGGGATACAAGAGACCCAGTACTTC

v_gene: TRBV20-1
j_gene: TRBJ2-7
d_gene: NA
abundance: NA
CDR3aa: CSAGVARSLPDEQYF
CDR3nt: TGCAGTGCTGGGGTAGCGAGATCCCTTCCTGACGAGCAGTACTTC

v_gene: TRBV3-1
j_gene: TRBJ2-1
d_gene: TRBD2
abundance: NA
CDR3aa: CASSHPRGLAVNEQFF
CDR3nt: TGTGCCAGCAGCCACCCTAGAGGACTAGCGGTTAATGAGCAGTTCTTC

v_gene: TRBV10-3
j_gene: TRBJ1-2
d_gene: TRBD1
abundance: few
CDR3aa: CAISEFRDSAGYTF
CDR3nt: TGTGCCATCAGTGAATTTCGGGACAGTGCAGGCTACACCTTC

v_gene: TRBV7-2
j_gene: TRBJ2-1
d_gene: TRBD2
abundance: NA
CDR3aa: CASSLGSGRASGNEQFF
CDR3nt: TGTGCCAGCAGCTTAGGTAGCGGGAGGGCCTCTGGCAATGAGCAGTTCTTC

v_gene: TRBV29-1
j_gene: TRBJ1-1
d_gene: NA
abundance: NA
CDR3aa: CSVVRHTEAFF
CDR3nt: TGCAGCGTTGTTCGCCACACTGAAGCTTTCTTT

v_gene: TRBV7-9
j_gene: TRBJ2-3
d_gene: NA
abundance: NA
CDR3aa: CASSREPGHYTDTQYF
CDR3nt: TGTGCCAGCAGCCGGGAACCGGGACACTACACAGATACGCAGTATTTT

v_gene: TRBV7-8
j_gene: TRBJ1-2
d_gene: TRBD1
abundance: NA
CDR3aa: CASSSLGARDSGYYGYTF
CDR3nt: TGTGCCAGCAGCTCCTTGGGGGCCCGGGACAGCGGGTACTATGGCTACACCTTC

v_gene: TRBV29-1
j_gene: TRBJ2-1
d_gene: TRBD2
abundance: few
CDR3aa: CSVESGTSGLYNEQFF
CDR3nt: TGCAGCGTTGAATCGGGGACTAGCGGGCTTTACAATGAGCAGTTCTTC

v_gene: TRBV20-1
j_gene: TRBJ2-1
d_gene: TRBD2
abundance: few
CDR3aa: CSASGAAGLAGAMNEQFF
CDR3nt: TGCAGTGCTAGTGGTGCCGCGGGACTAGCGGGAGCCATGAATGAGCAGTTCTTC

v_gene: TRBV29-1
j_gene: TRBJ2-1
d_gene: NA
abundance: few
CDR3aa: CSARGGGGSYNEQFF
CDR3nt: TGCAGCGCCCGAGGAGGGGGGGGCTCCTACAATGAGCAGTTCTTC

v_gene: TRBV20-1
j_gene: TRBJ1-1
d_gene: NA
abundance: few
CDR3aa: CSARDSAAPPISVDTEAFF
CDR3nt: TGCAGTGCTAGAGATTCGGCAGCGCCACCAATAAGCGTGGACACTGAAGCTTTCTTT

v_gene: TRBV20-1
j_gene: TRBJ2-1
d_gene: TRBD2
abundance: NA
CDR3aa: CSARTLADNEQFF
CDR3nt: TGCAGTGCTAGGACCCTAGCGGACAATGAGCAGTTCTTC

v_gene: TRBV18
j_gene: TRBJ2-7
d_gene: NA
abundance: once
CDR3aa: CASSPPSGYNYEQYF
CDR3nt: TGTGCCAGCTCACCACCTAGCGGATATAACTACGAGCAGTACTTC